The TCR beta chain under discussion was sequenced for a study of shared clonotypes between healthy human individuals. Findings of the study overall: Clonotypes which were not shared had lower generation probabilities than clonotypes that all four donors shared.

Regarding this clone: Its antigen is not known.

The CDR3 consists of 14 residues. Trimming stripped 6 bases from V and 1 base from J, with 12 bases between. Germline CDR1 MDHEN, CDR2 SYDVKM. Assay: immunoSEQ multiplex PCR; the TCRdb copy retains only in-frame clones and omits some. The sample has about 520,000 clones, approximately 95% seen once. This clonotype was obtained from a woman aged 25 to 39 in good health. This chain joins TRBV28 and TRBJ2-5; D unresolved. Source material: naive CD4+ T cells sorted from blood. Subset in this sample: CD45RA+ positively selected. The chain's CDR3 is CASSLPSFQETQYF. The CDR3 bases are TGTGCCAGCAGCCTACCCTCGTTCCAAGAGACCCAGTACTTC. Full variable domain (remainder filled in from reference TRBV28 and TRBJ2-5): DVKVTQSSRYLVKRTGEKVFLECVQDMDHENMFWYRQDPGLGLRLIYFSYDVKMKEKGDIPEGYSVSREKKERFSLILESASTNQTSMYLCASSLPSFQETQYFGPGTRLLVL.